A single sample is the source of the 31 T cell receptor beta chains below, sequenced in a study of vaccination effects on CD4 cells after COVID-19. These receptors have no known antigen. TCRdb's table, derived via immunoSEQ multiplex PCR, lists solely in-frame clones and lacks some. The table lists approximately 22,000 clones, around 72% of them singletons. Within the ViraFEST assay, antigen-specific CD4+ T cells underwent expansion with viral peptide pools prior to sequencing. Subsequent to roughly 10 days of culture, CD4+ T cells were isolated. The sample was CD4+ T cells from PBMCs cultured with HCoV-229E spike peptides, taken before COVID-19 vaccination. The receptors were sampled from a human donor who received a COVID-19 vaccine.

The chain has TRBV5-4 and TRBJ2-2; weak D call: TRBD1 (6 bases). The V end was cut by 2 bases, the J end by 6 bases, with 11 bases between. Per the germline V gene, CDR1 is SGHNT and CDR2 is YYREEE (reference sequence). This CDR3 has 14 amino acids. In nucleotides, the CDR3 is TGTGCCAGCAGCTTACAGGGTGTCCCCGGGGAGCTGTTTTTT. Residues: CASSLQGVPGELFF.

The chain carries TRBV11-2 and TRBJ1-2; TRBD1 is a possible D gene (5 bases). V was cut by 5 bases and J by 7 bases, with 11 bases left in between. CDR3 length: 12 amino acids. Germline CDR1 reads SGHAT; CDR2 reads FQNNGV. The DNA for the CDR3 is TGTGCCAGCAGCCCTTCGACAGTTGGCTACACCTTC. Translating it yields CASSPSTVGYTF.

J is TRBJ2-7 and V is TRBV6-2 or TRBV6-3; D call uncertain. This CDR3 has 12 residues. CDR1 is MNHEY and CDR2 is SVGEGT in the germline V gene. V lost 0 bases, J lost 6 bases, and 6 bases lay in between. CDR3 in amino acids: CASSYSSGEQYF. CDR3 DNA: TGTGCCAGCAGTTACTCGAGTGGCGAGCAGTACTTC.

The chain has TRBV18 and TRBJ2-5; possible D gene TRBD1, 6 bases. The CDR3 has 13 residues. Deletions cut 6 bases from V and 3 bases from J, with 11 bases between. The germline V gene has CDR1 KGHSH and CDR2 LQKENI. Written as DNA, the CDR3 is TGTGCCAGCTCGAGACAGGACAAAGAGACCCAGTACTTC. Protein: CASSRQDKETQYF. Full variable domain (rest looked up from reference TRBV18 and TRBJ2-5): NAGVMQNPRHLVRRRGQEARLRCSPMKGHSHVYWYRQLPEEGLKFMVYLQKENIIDESGMPKERFSAEFPKEGPSILRIQQVVRGDSAAYFCASSRQDKETQYFGPGTRLLVL.

The chain couples TRBV7-9 to TRBJ2-1, with D hard to call. From germline, CDR1 is SEHNR and CDR2 FQNEAQ (reference sequence). With 6 bases removed from V and 4 bases from J, the gap between germline ends came to 19 bases. The CDR3 totals 16 residues. This CDR3 reads CASRRHGGFSYNEQFF. The CDR3 DNA sequence: TGTGCCAGCAGAAGACACGGCGGATTTAGTTACAATGAGCAGTTCTTC.

The chain recombines TRBV2 with TRBJ1-3, with 7 bases identical to TRBD1. V lost 6 bases and J lost 0; bases outside the gene matches: 8. This CDR3 spans 16 amino acids. Germline CDR1 SNHLY, CDR2 FYNNEI. CDR3 protein: CASSAQTGSSGNTIYF. For the CDR3, the DNA is TGTGCCAGCAGCGCCCAGACAGGGAGCTCTGGAAACACCATATATTTT.

V and J are TRBV29-1 and TRBJ2-5, with a possible D match to TRBD1 (6 bases). The germline gives CDR1 SQVTM, CDR2 ANQGSEA. Trimming cost V 6 bases and J 2 bases, with 16 bases left between them. CDR3 length: 14 residues. The CDR3 sequence: CSVVGQGQQETQYF. CDR3 nucleotides: TGCAGCGTGGTGGGACAAGGCCAACAAGAGACCCAGTACTTC.

The rearrangement links TRBV2 to TRBJ2-2; 7 bases align to TRBD2. The trim removed 4 bases at V and 5 bases at J, leaving 4 bases unmatched. Germline-derived CDR1 and CDR2 are SNHLY and FYNNEI. The CDR3 covers 14 residues. The CDR3 DNA follows: TGTGCCAGCAGTGTCGGGGGAGGGACCGGGGAGCTGTTTTTT. Translation gives CASSVGGGTGELFF.

V gene TRBV5-4 combines with J gene TRBJ1-6, with 9 bases that match TRBD1. V shed 5 bases and J 6 bases; nucleotides not matched to a gene: 3. Germline CDR1 and CDR2: SGHNT and YYREEE (reference sequence). This CDR3 contains 14 residues. As DNA, the CDR3 is TGTGCCAGCAGAAAGACAGGGGGTAATTCACCCCTCCACTTT. Its translation is CASRKTGGNSPLHF.

J is TRBJ1-1 and V is TRBV5-6; the D gene is possibly TRBD1 (6 bases). CDR1 SGHDT and CDR2 YYEEEE come from the germline V gene. Trimming took 0 bases from V and 4 from J, leaving 10 bases between them. The CDR3 covers 14 residues. In nucleotides, the CDR3 is TGTGCCAGCAGCTTGGGGATAGGGGGCACTGAAGCTTTCTTT. It specifies CASSLGIGGTEAFF.

The CDR3, as DNA: TGTGCCAGCAGCCCCAGGACAGGGTTCCTCTACGAGCAGTACTTC. The encoded protein is CASSPRTGFLYEQYF. The chain has TRBV11-1 and TRBJ2-7; TRBD1 aligns across 8 bases. CDR3 size: 15 residues. Germline V gene sequence: CDR1 SGHAT, CDR2 FQDESV (reference sequence). Trimming took 5 bases from V and 3 from J; bases not matched to a gene: 9.

The chain uses TRBV2 and TRBJ2-7; maybe TRBD1 (6 bases). CDR3 length: 12 amino acids. Trimming took off 6 bases at V and 3 bases at J, with 9 bases between the two ends. Germline lookup yields CDR1 SNHLY and CDR2 FYNNEI. CDR3 in amino acids: CASSKQGYEQYF. The CDR3, as DNA: TGTGCCAGCAGCAAACAGGGCTACGAGCAGTACTTC.

The gene calls are TRBV12-3 or TRBV12-4 and TRBJ1-2; possible D gene TRBD1, 5 bases. CDR3 size: 12 residues. Trimming took 3 bases from V and 8 from J, leaving 10 bases between them. Here the CDR3 DNA reads TGTGCCAGCAGTTTCGGGACTAAGGGCTACACCTTC. Translating it yields CASSFGTKGYTF.

The chain links TRBV19 to TRBJ2-2; D tentatively fits TRBD1 or TRBD2 (5 bases each). The CDR3 is 15 amino acids. CDR1 and CDR2 (germline): LNHDA, SQIVND (reference sequence). Deletions cut 5 bases from V and 0 bases from J, with 10 bases between. The CDR3 DNA sequence: TGTGCCAGTAGTCCGGGACGGACGAACACCGGGGAGCTGTTTTTT. Its translation: CASSPGRTNTGELFF.

The chain links TRBV11-2 to TRBJ1-4; maybe TRBD1 (5 bases). The CDR3 is 14 residues long. Germline lookup yields CDR1 SGHAT and CDR2 FQNNGV. V lost 0 bases and J lost 8, with 10 bases in between. The CDR3 region has the DNA TGTGCCAGCAGCTTAGATTGGGGCATCGAAAAACTGTTTTTT. Protein: CASSLDWGIEKLFF. The whole variable domain, filled in from reference TRBV11-2 and TRBJ1-4, reads EAGVAQSPRYKIIEKRQSVAFWCNPISGHATLYWYQQILGQGPKLLIQFQNNGVVDDSQLPKDRFSAERLKGVDSTLKIQPAKLEDSAVYLCASSLDWGIEKLFFGSGTQLSVL.

V and J are TRBV4-1 and TRBJ2-1, with 8 bases aligning to TRBD1. Looked up from germline, CDR1 is MGHRA and CDR2 is YSYEKL. The V and J ends lost 4 bases and 8 bases, in that order; junction bases with no gene match: 7. The CDR3 extends over 14 amino acids. CDR3 residues: CASSRVGTGDEQFF. The DNA for the CDR3 is TGCGCCAGCAGCCGGGTCGGGACAGGCGATGAGCAGTTCTTC.

J is TRBJ2-7 and V is TRBV20-1, with D possibly matching TRBD1 (6 bases). The CDR3 has 16 amino acids. V was shortened by 3 bases and J by 0 bases, with 18 bases between the two germline ends. Looked up from germline, CDR1 is DFQATT and CDR2 is SNEGSKA (reference sequence). Here the CDR3 DNA reads TGCAGTGCTAGTGGGGGAGACAGGTATAGCTCCTACGAGCAGTACTTC. It translates to CSASGGDRYSSYEQYF.

Here the CDR3 reads CASSIGAARGTEAFF. CDR3 DNA: TGTGCCAGTAGTATAGGGGCAGCGAGGGGCACTGAAGCTTTCTTT. The chain combines TRBV19 with TRBJ1-1; TRBD1 is a possible D gene (5 bases). Trimming took off 1 base at V and 4 bases at J, with 13 bases between the two ends. Germline V lookup: CDR1 LNHDA, CDR2 SQIVND (reference sequence). This CDR3 has 15 amino acids.

This clone appeared a few times. This chain uses TRBV11-2 with TRBJ2-7; D gene uncertain. The germline V and J ends were trimmed by 3 bases and 3 bases, with 9 bases remaining between them. Germline values: CDR1 SGHAT, CDR2 FQNNGV. CDR3 size: 13 residues. The CDR3 is CASSLSHDYEQYF. For the CDR3, the DNA is TGTGCCAGCAGCTTGTCCCACGACTACGAGCAGTACTTC.

The V call is TRBV7-6, the J call TRBJ1-1; D may be TRBD1 (5 bases). Germline CDR1 and CDR2: SGHVS and FNYEAQ. V dropped 0 bases and J dropped 0 bases, with 8 bases sitting between them. The CDR3 sequence is 15 residues long. The CDR3 loop is CASSLAEGMNTEAFF. CDR3 bases: TGTGCCAGCAGCTTAGCGGAGGGGATGAACACTGAAGCTTTCTTT. Full variable domain (rest looked up from reference TRBV7-6 and TRBJ1-1): GAGVSQSPRYKVTKRGQDVALRCDPISGHVSLYWYRQALGQGPEFLTYFNYEAQQDKSGLPNDRFSAERPEGSISTLTIQRTEQRDSAMYRCASSLAEGMNTEAFFGQGTRLTVV.

The chain carries TRBV5-5 and TRBJ2-7; D is possibly TRBD2 (5 bases). The germline CDR1 and CDR2 sequences are SGHKS and YYEKEE (reference sequence). V lost 7 bases, J lost 5 bases, and 25 bases lay in between. The CDR3 runs to 16 residues. Here the CDR3 DNA reads TGTGCCAGCCTCCCCACGTCCCGGGATTTAAGCCACGAGCAGTACTTC. Translating it yields CASLPTSRDLSHEQYF.

The chain is built from TRBV6-5 and TRBJ1-5; unclear D gene. V lost 6 bases and J 8 bases, leaving 11 bases between the germline ends. In germline, CDR1 is MNHEY, CDR2 SVGAGI. CDR3 length: 12 residues. DNA for the CDR3: TGTGCCAGCAGCCTTAGGAGGGAGCCCCAGCATTTT. It specifies CASSLRREPQHF.

This clone appeared a few times. The chain links TRBV14 to TRBJ2-7, with TRBD2 matching 7 bases. The V gene's germline CDR1 is SGHDN and CDR2 FVKESK. CDR3 length: 17 residues. Trimming took 0 bases from V and 0 from J; bases not matched to a gene: 8. The CDR3 loop is CASSQDWPGGSSYEQYF. The CDR3 region has the DNA TGTGCCAGCAGCCAAGATTGGCCGGGCGGGAGCTCCTACGAGCAGTACTTC. Drawing the rest from reference TRBV14 and TRBJ2-7, the complete variable domain is EAGVTQFPSHSVIEKGQTVTLRCDPISGHDNLYWYRRVMGKEIKFLLHFVKESKQDESGMPNNRFLAERTGGTYSTLKVQPAELEDSGVYFCASSQDWPGGSSYEQYFGPGTRLTVT.

The rearrangement links TRBV14 to TRBJ2-3; 12 bases fit TRBD2. CDR1 is SGHDN, CDR2 FVKESK, per germline. The CDR3 extends over 18 amino acids. The V segment lost 0 bases and the J segment 4 bases; nucleotides outside the gene matches: 8. The CDR3 DNA reads TGTGCCAGCAGCCAAGATTTTAGACTAGCGGGAGTCTCAGATACGCAGTATTTT. It encodes CASSQDFRLAGVSDTQYF.

This chain uses TRBV3-1 (or the pseudogene TRBV3-2) with TRBJ2-5; 9 bases line up with TRBD2. The CDR3 runs 20 residues. Germline V gene lookup returns CDR1 LGHDT and CDR2 YNNKEL (reference sequence). Losses at the gene ends were 2 bases for V and 1 base for J; bases not matched to a gene: 17. CDR3 amino acids: CASSQTELAHAGGIQETQYF. The CDR3 bases are TGTGCCAGCAGCCAAACCGAGTTGGCTCATGCGGGAGGGATCCAAGAGACCCAGTACTTC.

The CDR3 is CASSMGATAAYYGYTF. CDR3 DNA: TGTGCCAGTAGTATGGGGGCGACAGCAGCATACTATGGCTACACCTTC. The rearrangement links TRBV19 to TRBJ1-2, with TRBD1 as a possible D gene (6 bases). V was pared by 3 bases and J by 3 bases, with 17 bases between. Per the germline V gene, CDR1 is LNHDA and CDR2 is SQIVND (reference sequence). This CDR3 has 16 residues.

The rearrangement links TRBV4-1 to TRBJ2-1; a weak D match, TRBD1 (5 bases). This CDR3 spans 16 amino acids. CDR1 is MGHRA, CDR2 YSYEKL, per germline. The germline V and J ends were trimmed by 1 base and 4 bases, with 14 bases remaining between them. The CDR3: CASSQVDMGLYNEQFF. The DNA for the CDR3 is TGCGCCAGCAGCCAAGTTGACATGGGGCTTTACAATGAGCAGTTCTTC.

The V and J genes are TRBV12-3 or TRBV12-4 and TRBJ1-6; maybe TRBD1 (6 bases). This CDR3 has 13 amino acids. The V end was cut by 5 bases, the J end by 10 bases, with 12 bases between. The CDR3 nucleotides read TGTGCCAGCAGTCGGGGGACAAGATCACCCCTCCACTTT. It translates to CASSRGTRSPLHF.

This clone came up a few times. The chain carries TRBV9 and TRBJ2-2; 7 bases match TRBD2. The CDR3 length is 16 residues. Germline V gene data show CDR1 as SGDLS and CDR2 as YYNGEE. V lost 6 bases, J lost 5 bases, and 13 bases stayed unmatched. The CDR3 loop is CASTPSRDYNTGELFF. As DNA, the CDR3 is TGTGCCAGCACCCCTAGCCGGGACTATAATACCGGGGAGCTGTTTTTT.

The chain couples TRBV9 to TRBJ2-7; possibly TRBD2 for D (5 bases). Germline loops: CDR1 SGDLS, CDR2 YYNGEE. This CDR3 comprises 14 residues. Trimming removed 4 bases at V and 5 bases at J, with 16 bases between. The CDR3 region is CASSPRGGSHEQYF. DNA of the CDR3: TGTGCCAGCAGCCCCCGAGGAGGCTCTCACGAGCAGTACTTC. The complete variable domain, with remaining parts taken from reference TRBV9 and TRBJ2-7, reads DSGVTQTPKHLITATGQRVTLRCSPRSGDLSVYWYQQSLDQGLQFLIQYYNGEERAKGNILERFSAQQFPDLHSELNLSSLELGDSALYFCASSPRGGSHEQYFGPGTRLTVT.

This clone was detected a few times. This chain uses TRBV11-2 with TRBJ2-7, with 15 bases matching TRBD2. The CDR3 totals 17 residues. Germline CDR1 reads SGHAT; CDR2 reads FQNNGV. J was trimmed by 4 bases and V by 5 bases; bases with no gene match: 9. The CDR3 DNA is TGTGCCAGCAGCCCACGAAGTGGACTAGCGGGGGGGTACGAGCAGTACTTC. Its protein is CASSPRSGLAGGYEQYF.